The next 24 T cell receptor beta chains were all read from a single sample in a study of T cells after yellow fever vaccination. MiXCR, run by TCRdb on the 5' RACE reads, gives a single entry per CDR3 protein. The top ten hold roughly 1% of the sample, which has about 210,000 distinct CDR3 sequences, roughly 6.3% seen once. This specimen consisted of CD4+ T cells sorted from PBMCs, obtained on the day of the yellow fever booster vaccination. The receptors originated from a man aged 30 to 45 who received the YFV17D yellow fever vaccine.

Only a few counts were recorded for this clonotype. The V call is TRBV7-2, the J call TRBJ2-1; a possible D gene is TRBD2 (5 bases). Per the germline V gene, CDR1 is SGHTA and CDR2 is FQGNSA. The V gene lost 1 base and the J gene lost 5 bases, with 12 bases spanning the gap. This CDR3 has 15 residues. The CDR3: CASSLVASGHNEQFF. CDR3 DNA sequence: TGTGCCAGCAGCTTAGTTGCAAGCGGCCACAATGAGCAGTTCTTC.

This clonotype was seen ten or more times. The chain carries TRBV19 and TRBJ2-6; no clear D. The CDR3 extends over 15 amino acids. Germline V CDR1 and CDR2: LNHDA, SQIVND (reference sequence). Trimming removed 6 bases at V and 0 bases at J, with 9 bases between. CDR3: CASSFDNSGANVLTF. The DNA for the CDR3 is TGTGCCAGTAGCTTCGACAACTCTGGGGCCAACGTCCTGACTTTC.

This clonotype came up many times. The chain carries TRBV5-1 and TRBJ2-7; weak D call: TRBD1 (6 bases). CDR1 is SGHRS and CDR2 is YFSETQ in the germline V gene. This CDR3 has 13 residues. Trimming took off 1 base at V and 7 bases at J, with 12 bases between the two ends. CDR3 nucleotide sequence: TGCGCCAGCAGCTTGCAGGACAGAGGGGAGCAGTACTTC. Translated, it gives CASSLQDRGEQYF. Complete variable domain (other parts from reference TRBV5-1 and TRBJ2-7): KAGVTQTPRYLIKTRGQQVTLSCSPISGHRSVSWYQQTPGQGLQFLFEYFSETQRNKGNFPGRFSGRQFSNSRSEMNVSTLELGDSALYLCASSLQDRGEQYFGPGTRLTVT.

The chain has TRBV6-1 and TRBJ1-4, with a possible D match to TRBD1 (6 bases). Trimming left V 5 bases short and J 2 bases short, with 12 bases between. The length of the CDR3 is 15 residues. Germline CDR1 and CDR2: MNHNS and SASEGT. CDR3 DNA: TGTGCCAGCAGTAAACAGGGTCGGACTAATGAAAAACTGTTTTTT. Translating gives CASSKQGRTNEKLFF.

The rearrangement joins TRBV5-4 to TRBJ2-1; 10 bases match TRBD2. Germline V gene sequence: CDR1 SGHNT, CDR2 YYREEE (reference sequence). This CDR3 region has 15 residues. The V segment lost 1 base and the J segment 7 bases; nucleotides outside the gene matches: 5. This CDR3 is CASSLKAGGLNEQFF. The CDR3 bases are TGTGCCAGCAGCTTGAAAGCGGGAGGGTTGAATGAGCAGTTCTTC.

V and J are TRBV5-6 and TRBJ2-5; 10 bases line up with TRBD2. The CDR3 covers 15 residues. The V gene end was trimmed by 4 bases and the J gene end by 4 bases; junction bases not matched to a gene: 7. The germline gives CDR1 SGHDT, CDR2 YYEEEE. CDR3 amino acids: CASSLPASGGETQYF. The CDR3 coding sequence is TGTGCCAGCAGCCTGCCGGCTAGCGGGGGAGAGACCCAGTACTTC.

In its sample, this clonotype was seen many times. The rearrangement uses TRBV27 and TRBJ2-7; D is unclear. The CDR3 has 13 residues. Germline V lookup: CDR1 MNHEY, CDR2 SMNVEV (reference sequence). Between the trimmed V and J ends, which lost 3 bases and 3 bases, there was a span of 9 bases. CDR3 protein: CASSFYPDYEQYF. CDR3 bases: TGTGCCAGCAGTTTTTACCCGGACTACGAGCAGTACTTC.

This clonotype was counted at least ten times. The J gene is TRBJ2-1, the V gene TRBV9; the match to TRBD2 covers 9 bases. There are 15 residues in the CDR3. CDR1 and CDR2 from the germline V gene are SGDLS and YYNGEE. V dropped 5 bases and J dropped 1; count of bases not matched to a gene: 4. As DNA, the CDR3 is TGTGCCAGCAGTAAAGCGGGAGGTTCCTACAATGAGCAGTTCTTC. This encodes CASSKAGGSYNEQFF.

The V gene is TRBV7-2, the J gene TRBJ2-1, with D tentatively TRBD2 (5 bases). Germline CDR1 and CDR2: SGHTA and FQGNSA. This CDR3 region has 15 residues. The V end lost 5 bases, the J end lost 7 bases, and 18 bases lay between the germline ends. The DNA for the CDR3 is TGTGCCAGCAGCCATACCTACGGACTGTCAAATGAGCAGTTCTTC. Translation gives CASSHTYGLSNEQFF.

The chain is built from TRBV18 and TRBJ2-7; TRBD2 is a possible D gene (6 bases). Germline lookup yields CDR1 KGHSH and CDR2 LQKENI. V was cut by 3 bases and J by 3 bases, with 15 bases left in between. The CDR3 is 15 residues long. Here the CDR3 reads CASSPPGEGGYEQYF. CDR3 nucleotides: TGTGCCAGCTCACCTCCGGGGGAAGGAGGCTACGAGCAGTACTTC.

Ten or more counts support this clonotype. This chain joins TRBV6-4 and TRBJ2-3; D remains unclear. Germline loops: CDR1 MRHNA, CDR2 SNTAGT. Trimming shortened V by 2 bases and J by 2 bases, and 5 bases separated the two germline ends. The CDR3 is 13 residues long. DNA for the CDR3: TGTGCCAGCAGTGACACCGACACAGATACGCAGTATTTT. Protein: CASSDTDTDTQYF.

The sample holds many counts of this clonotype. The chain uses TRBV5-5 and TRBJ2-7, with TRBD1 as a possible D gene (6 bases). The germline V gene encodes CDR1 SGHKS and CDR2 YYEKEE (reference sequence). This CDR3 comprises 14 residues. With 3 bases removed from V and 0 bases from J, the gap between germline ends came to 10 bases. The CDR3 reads CASSSQGTSYEQYF. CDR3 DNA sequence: TGTGCCAGCAGCTCCCAGGGGACCTCCTACGAGCAGTACTTC. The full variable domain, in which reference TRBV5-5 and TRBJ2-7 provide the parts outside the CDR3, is DAGVTQSPTHLIKTRGQQVTLRCSPISGHKSVSWYQQVLGQGPQFIFQYYEKEERGRGNFPDRFSARQFPNYSSELNVNALLLGDSALYLCASSSQGTSYEQYFGPGTRLTVT.

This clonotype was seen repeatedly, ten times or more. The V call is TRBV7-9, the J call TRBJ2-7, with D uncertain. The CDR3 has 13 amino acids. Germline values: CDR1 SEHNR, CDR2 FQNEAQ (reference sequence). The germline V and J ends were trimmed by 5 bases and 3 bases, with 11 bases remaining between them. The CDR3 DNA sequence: TGTGCCAGCAGCCCCGGATTGCACTACGAGCAGTACTTC. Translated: CASSPGLHYEQYF.

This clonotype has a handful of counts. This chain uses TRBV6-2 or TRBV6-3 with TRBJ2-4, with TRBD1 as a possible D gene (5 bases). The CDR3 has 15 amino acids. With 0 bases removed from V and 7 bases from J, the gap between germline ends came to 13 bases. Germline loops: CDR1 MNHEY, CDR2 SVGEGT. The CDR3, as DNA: TGTGCCAGCAGTTACTCGGGCGAGGACACCAACATTCAGTACTTC. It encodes CASSYSGEDTNIQYF.

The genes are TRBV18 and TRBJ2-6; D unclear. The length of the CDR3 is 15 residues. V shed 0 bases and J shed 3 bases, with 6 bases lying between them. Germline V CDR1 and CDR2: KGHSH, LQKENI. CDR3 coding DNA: TGTGCCAGCTCACCACCGGAGCTTGGGGCCAACGTCCTGACTTTC. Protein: CASSPPELGANVLTF.

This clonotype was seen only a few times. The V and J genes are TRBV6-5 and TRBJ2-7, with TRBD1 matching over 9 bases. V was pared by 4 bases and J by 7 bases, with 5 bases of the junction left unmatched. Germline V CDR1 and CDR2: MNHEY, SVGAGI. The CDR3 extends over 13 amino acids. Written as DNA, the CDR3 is TGTGCCAGCAGTTCCAACAGGGGGCTGGAGCAGTACTTC. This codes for CASSSNRGLEQYF.

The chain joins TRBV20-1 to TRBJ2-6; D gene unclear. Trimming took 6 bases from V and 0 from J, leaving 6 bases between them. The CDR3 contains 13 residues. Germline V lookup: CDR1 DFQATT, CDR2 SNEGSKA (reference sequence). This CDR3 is CSARTSGANVLTF. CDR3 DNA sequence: TGCAGTGCCCGGACCTCTGGGGCCAACGTCCTGACTTTC.

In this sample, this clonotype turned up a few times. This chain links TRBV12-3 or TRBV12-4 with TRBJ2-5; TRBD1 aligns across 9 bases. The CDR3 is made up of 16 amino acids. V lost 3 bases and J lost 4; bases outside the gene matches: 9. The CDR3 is CASSFGTGLGAETQYF. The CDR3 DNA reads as TGTGCCAGCAGTTTCGGGACAGGGTTGGGGGCAGAGACCCAGTACTTC.

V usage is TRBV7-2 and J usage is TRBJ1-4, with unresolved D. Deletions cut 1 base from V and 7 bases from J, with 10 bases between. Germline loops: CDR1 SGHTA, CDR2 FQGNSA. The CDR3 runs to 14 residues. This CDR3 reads CASSLVGRGEKLFF. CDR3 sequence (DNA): TGTGCCAGCAGCTTAGTAGGGCGGGGTGAAAAACTGTTTTTT.

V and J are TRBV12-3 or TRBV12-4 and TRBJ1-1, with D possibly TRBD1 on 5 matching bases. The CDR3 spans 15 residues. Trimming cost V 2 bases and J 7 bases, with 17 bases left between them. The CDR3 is CASSLLGGATGEAFF. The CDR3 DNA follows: TGTGCCAGCAGTTTACTTGGAGGGGCGACTGGTGAAGCTTTCTTT.

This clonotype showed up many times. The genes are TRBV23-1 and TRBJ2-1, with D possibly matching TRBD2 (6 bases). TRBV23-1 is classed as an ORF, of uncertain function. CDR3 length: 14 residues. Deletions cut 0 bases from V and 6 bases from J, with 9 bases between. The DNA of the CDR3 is TGCGCCAGCAGTCAATCGGGAGGAGTCAATGAGCAGTTCTTC. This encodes CASSQSGGVNEQFF.

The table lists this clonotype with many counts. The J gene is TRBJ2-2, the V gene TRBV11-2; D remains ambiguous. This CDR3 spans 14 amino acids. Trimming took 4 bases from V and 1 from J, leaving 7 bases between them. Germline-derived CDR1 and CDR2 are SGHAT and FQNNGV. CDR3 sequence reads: CASSSSGNTGELFF. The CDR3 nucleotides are TGTGCCAGCAGCTCTTCAGGGAACACCGGGGAGCTGTTTTTT.

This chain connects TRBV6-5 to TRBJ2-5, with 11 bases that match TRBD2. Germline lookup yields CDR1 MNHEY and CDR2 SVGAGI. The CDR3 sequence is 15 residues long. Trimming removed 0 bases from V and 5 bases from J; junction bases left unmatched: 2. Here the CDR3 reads CASSYSTSGMETQYF. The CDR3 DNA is TGTGCCAGCAGTTACTCGACTAGCGGGATGGAGACCCAGTACTTC.

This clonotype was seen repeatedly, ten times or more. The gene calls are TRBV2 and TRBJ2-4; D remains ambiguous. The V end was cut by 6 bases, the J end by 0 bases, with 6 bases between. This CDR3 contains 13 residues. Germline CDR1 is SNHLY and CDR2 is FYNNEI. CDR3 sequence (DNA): TGTGCCAGCAGATCGGGAGCCAAAAACATTCAGTACTTC. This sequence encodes CASRSGAKNIQYF.